This T cell receptor (beta chain) was recorded in a study of blood T cell repertoires in COVID-19. Sequencing used immunoSEQ multiplex PCR; TCRdb keeps in-frame clones, though not all of them. The data show around 300,000 clones, with 85% seen just once and under 3% held by the top ten. The V end lost 5 bases, the J end lost 8 bases, and 9 bases lay between the germline ends. Germline values: CDR1 SNHLY, CDR2 FYNNEI. The CDR3 runs 12 residues. The chain employs TRBV2 and TRBJ1-4; D perhaps matches TRBD1 (5 bases). Sequencing was performed on PBMCs or T cells enriched from blood (not recorded which). This receptor was identified in a woman between 50 and 59 years old who had recovered from COVID-19. The CDR3 is CASSLRGEKLFF. The CDR3 DNA follows: TGTGCCAGCAGTCTCCGGGGGGAAAAACTGTTTTTT.